This is a list of T cell receptor beta chains from one sample in a study of OX40 agonist ivuxolimab in advanced cancers. The assay was immunoSEQ multiplex PCR, and TCRdb's table has in-frame clones only and misses some. Of roughly 90,000 clones in the sample, roughly 94% were seen once. This specimen consisted of CD4+ or CD8+ T cells sorted from blood, obtained in a trial of the OX40 agonist ivuxolimab. Receptor source: an adult with an advanced solid tumor such as melanoma, head and neck, liver or kidney cancer. The CDR3 runs from the conserved cysteine through the conserved F or W. The D gene is left open where the match is weak. Expanded clones are given a class, and other clones once, few, many or no size at all.

j_gene: TRBJ2-2
abundance: -
d_gene: -
v_gene: TRBV5-4
CDR3aa: CASSPRSTGELFF
CDR3nt: TGTGCCAGCAGCCCCCGGTCCACCGGGGAGCTGTTTTTT

j_gene: TRBJ1-2
abundance: -
d_gene: -
v_gene: TRBV29-1
CDR3aa: CSVDDNYGYTF
CDR3nt: TGCAGCGTTGACGACAACTATGGCTACACCTTC

j_gene: TRBJ2-7
abundance: -
d_gene: TRBD1
v_gene: TRBV6-5
CDR3aa: CASRHHLGQGYEQYF
CDR3nt: TGTGCCAGCAGACACCATCTGGGACAGGGCTACGAGCAGTACTTC

j_gene: TRBJ2-6
abundance: -
d_gene: -
v_gene: TRBV27
CDR3aa: CASSLLVSSGANVLTF
CDR3nt: TGTGCCAGCAGTTTACTGGTTTCGTCTGGGGCCAACGTCCTGACTTTC

j_gene: TRBJ1-4
abundance: -
d_gene: TRBD1
v_gene: TRBV28
CDR3aa: CASFQQGAGINEKLFF
CDR3nt: TGTGCCAGCTTCCAACAGGGGGCGGGGATTAATGAAAAACTGTTTTTT

j_gene: TRBJ2-7
abundance: -
d_gene: -
v_gene: TRBV10-3
CDR3aa: CAISEDGTYEQYF
CDR3nt: TGTGCCATCAGTGAGGACGGTACCTACGAGCAGTACTTC

j_gene: TRBJ1-6
abundance: -
d_gene: -
v_gene: TRBV9
CDR3aa: CASSVGDPPLHF
CDR3nt: TGTGCCAGCAGCGTAGGGGATCCACCCCTCCACTTT

j_gene: TRBJ1-2
abundance: -
d_gene: -
v_gene: TRBV5-5
CDR3aa: CASSLGEGHFYTF
CDR3nt: TGTGCCAGCAGCTTGGGCGAAGGACACTTCTACACCTTC

j_gene: TRBJ2-3
abundance: -
d_gene: TRBD2
v_gene: TRBV4-3
CDR3aa: CASSQSASGGAKDTQYF
CDR3nt: TGCGCCAGCAGCCAGTCCGCTAGCGGGGGGGCAAAAGATACGCAGTATTTT

j_gene: TRBJ2-1
abundance: once
d_gene: -
v_gene: TRBV9
CDR3aa: CASSVGSGSAYNEQFF
CDR3nt: TGTGCCAGCAGCGTGGGTAGCGGATCTGCCTACAATGAGCAGTTCTTC

j_gene: TRBJ1-2
abundance: once
d_gene: -
v_gene: TRBV5-6
CDR3aa: CASSRLTEPNYGYTF
CDR3nt: TGTGCCAGCAGCCGGTTAACAGAGCCTAACTATGGCTACACCTTC

j_gene: TRBJ2-7
abundance: once
d_gene: TRBD1
v_gene: TRBV27
CDR3aa: CASSQGAYEQYF
CDR3nt: TGTGCCAGCTCCCAGGGGGCCTACGAGCAGTACTTC

j_gene: TRBJ2-1
abundance: -
d_gene: -
v_gene: TRBV5-1
CDR3aa: CASSLAGEQFF
CDR3nt: TGCGCCAGCAGCTTGGCTGGGGAGCAGTTCTTC

j_gene: TRBJ2-5
abundance: -
d_gene: TRBD2
v_gene: TRBV6-1
CDR3aa: CASSEEAIAGGPGRDF
CDR3nt: TGTGCCAGCAGTGAAGAGGCGATAGCGGGAGGTCCCGGCCGAGACTTC

j_gene: TRBJ2-7
abundance: -
d_gene: TRBD2
v_gene: TRBV9
CDR3aa: CASSTSGTSGVLEQYF
CDR3nt: TGTGCCAGCAGCACCTCCGGGACTAGCGGGGTACTTGAGCAGTACTTC

j_gene: TRBJ2-1
abundance: -
d_gene: TRBD1
v_gene: TRBV15
CDR3aa: CATSRDRAYNEQFF
CDR3nt: TGTGCCACCAGCAGGGACAGGGCCTACAATGAGCAGTTCTTC

j_gene: TRBJ2-5
abundance: -
d_gene: TRBD1
v_gene: TRBV5-4
CDR3aa: CASSLEEGQTKETQYF
CDR3nt: TGTGCCAGCAGCTTGGAAGAGGGACAGACGAAAGAGACCCAGTACTTC

j_gene: TRBJ2-3
abundance: -
d_gene: -
v_gene: TRBV21-1
CDR3aa: CASMGTSGNTDTQYF
CDR3nt: TGTGCCAGCATGGGGACTAGCGGGAATACAGATACGCAGTATTTT

j_gene: TRBJ1-5
abundance: -
d_gene: -
v_gene: TRBV27
CDR3aa: CASSLGVFNQPQHF
CDR3nt: TGTGCCAGCAGTTTAGGGGTCTTCAATCAGCCCCAGCATTTT

j_gene: TRBJ2-7
abundance: -
d_gene: -
v_gene: TRBV5-5
CDR3aa: CASSPDGLTYEQYF
CDR3nt: TGTGCCAGCAGCCCGGACGGCCTCACCTACGAGCAGTACTTC

j_gene: TRBJ1-1
abundance: -
d_gene: -
v_gene: TRBV9
CDR3aa: CASSASLISEAFF
CDR3nt: TGTGCCAGCAGCGCCTCCCTGATCAGCGAGGCTTTCTTT

j_gene: TRBJ2-7
abundance: -
d_gene: TRBD1
v_gene: TRBV5-1
CDR3aa: CASSLADPGQLIYEQYF
CDR3nt: TGCGCCAGCAGCTTGGCCGATCCGGGACAGCTGATTTACGAGCAGTACTTC

j_gene: TRBJ2-1
abundance: -
d_gene: TRBD2
v_gene: TRBV11-3
CDR3aa: CASSDNLGLAGRYNEQFF
CDR3nt: TGTGCCAGCAGCGATAACCTAGGACTAGCGGGACGGTACAATGAGCAGTTCTTC

j_gene: TRBJ2-2
abundance: once
d_gene: -
v_gene: TRBV9
CDR3aa: CASSVEGNTGELFF
CDR3nt: TGTGCCAGCAGCGTAGAAGGGAACACCGGGGAGCTGTTTTTT

j_gene: TRBJ1-1
abundance: -
d_gene: -
v_gene: TRBV7-9
CDR3aa: CASSYTGAPEAFF
CDR3nt: TGTGCCAGCAGTTATACCGGGGCCCCTGAAGCTTTCTTT

j_gene: TRBJ2-7
abundance: -
d_gene: -
v_gene: TRBV4-1
CDR3aa: CASSQGIDDEQYF
CDR3nt: TGCGCCAGCAGCCAGGGTATCGACGACGAGCAGTACTTC

j_gene: TRBJ2-3
abundance: -
d_gene: -
v_gene: TRBV14
CDR3aa: CASSQVPDTQYF
CDR3nt: TGTGCCAGCAGCCAAGTACCAGATACGCAGTATTTT

j_gene: TRBJ1-3
abundance: -
d_gene: -
v_gene: TRBV18
CDR3aa: CASSPADSGNTIYF
CDR3nt: TGTGCCAGCTCACCGGCGGATTCTGGAAACACCATATATTTT

j_gene: TRBJ1-5
abundance: -
d_gene: TRBD1
v_gene: TRBV5-6
CDR3aa: CASSSGTESNQPQHF
CDR3nt: TGTGCCAGCAGCTCCGGGACAGAGTCTAATCAGCCCCAGCATTTT

j_gene: TRBJ1-5
abundance: -
d_gene: -
v_gene: TRBV7-9
CDR3aa: CASSLGNQPQHF
CDR3nt: TGTGCCAGCAGCTTGGGCAATCAGCCCCAGCATTTT

j_gene: TRBJ1-2
abundance: -
d_gene: TRBD1
v_gene: TRBV9
CDR3aa: CASSVREGLTGLNYGYTF
CDR3nt: TGTGCCAGCAGCGTCCGGGAGGGGTTGACAGGGCTTAACTATGGCTACACCTTC

j_gene: TRBJ1-5
abundance: -
d_gene: TRBD1
v_gene: TRBV27
CDR3aa: CASSLSRGNQPQHF
CDR3nt: TGTGCCAGCAGTTTAAGCAGGGGGAATCAGCCCCAGCATTTT

j_gene: TRBJ2-5
abundance: -
d_gene: -
v_gene: TRBV2
CDR3aa: CASRHPGSRETQYF
CDR3nt: TGTGCCAGCAGACACCCGGGGTCGAGGGAGACCCAGTACTTC

j_gene: TRBJ2-7
abundance: -
d_gene: TRBD1
v_gene: TRBV6-5
CDR3aa: CASSLTGAYYEQYF
CDR3nt: TGTGCCAGCAGTTTGACAGGGGCCTACTACGAGCAGTACTTC

j_gene: TRBJ1-2
abundance: once
d_gene: -
v_gene: TRBV29-1
CDR3aa: CSVETRDYGYTF
CDR3nt: TGCAGCGTTGAAACCAGGGACTATGGCTACACCTTC

j_gene: TRBJ2-1
abundance: once
d_gene: -
v_gene: TRBV10-3
CDR3aa: CAIGSSSYNEQFF
CDR3nt: TGTGCCATCGGCTCTAGCTCCTACAATGAGCAGTTCTTC

j_gene: TRBJ2-7
abundance: -
d_gene: TRBD2
v_gene: TRBV4-1
CDR3aa: CASSQESLAASYEQYF
CDR3nt: TGCGCCAGCAGCCAAGAGTCTCTAGCGGCCTCCTACGAGCAGTACTTC

j_gene: TRBJ2-5
abundance: -
d_gene: -
v_gene: TRBV19
CDR3aa: CASSPMTRETQYF
CDR3nt: TGTGCCAGTAGCCCAATGACGAGGGAGACCCAGTACTTC

j_gene: TRBJ2-7
abundance: once
d_gene: -
v_gene: TRBV27
CDR3aa: CASSHTGQHYEQYF
CDR3nt: TGTGCCAGCAGTCACACCGGACAGCACTACGAGCAGTACTTC

j_gene: TRBJ2-7
abundance: -
d_gene: -
v_gene: TRBV2
CDR3aa: CASSERSTYEQYF
CDR3nt: TGTGCCAGCAGTGAAAGATCCACCTACGAGCAGTACTTC

j_gene: TRBJ2-1
abundance: -
d_gene: -
v_gene: TRBV5-5
CDR3aa: CASRPGPDNEQFF
CDR3nt: TGTGCCAGCAGGCCGGGACCCGACAATGAGCAGTTCTTC

j_gene: TRBJ2-1
abundance: -
d_gene: TRBD1
v_gene: TRBV5-6
CDR3aa: CASSQFRDRYNEQFF
CDR3nt: TGTGCCAGCAGCCAATTCCGGGACAGATACAATGAGCAGTTCTTC

j_gene: TRBJ2-3
abundance: -
d_gene: -
v_gene: TRBV4-1
CDR3aa: CASSQSGHTDTQYF
CDR3nt: TGCGCCAGCAGCCAATCGGGTCACACAGATACGCAGTATTTT

j_gene: TRBJ1-2
abundance: few
d_gene: TRBD1
v_gene: TRBV19
CDR3aa: CASTSGQRYLYGYTF
CDR3nt: TGTGCCAGTACCTCGGGACAGCGCTACCTCTATGGCTACACCTTC